Each of the 19 T cell receptor beta chains below was sequenced from the same sample in a study of T-cell reconstitution after alpha-beta-depleted transplantation in children. The library targeted TCRbeta and was prepared with unique molecular identifiers. TCRdb ran MiXCR on the PCR reads and lists one entry per CDR3 protein. The table lists roughly 350,000 distinct CDR3 sequences, about 9.4% of them singletons, with 2% to 3% in the top ten. Sequenced material: PBMCs from the stem cell graft donor, taken from the stem cell graft. Source of these receptors: a human donor who donated a stem cell graft to a child with acute lymphoblastic leukemia.

This clonotype came up many times. V is TRBV20-1 and J is TRBJ2-2; a weak D match, TRBD2 (6 bases). The CDR3 runs 15 residues. Germline-derived CDR1 and CDR2 are DFQATT and SNEGSKA (reference sequence). V was shortened by 1 base and J by 6 bases, with 15 bases between the two germline ends. CDR3 in DNA: TGCAGTGCTAGAGGGGTCCTCCCGGGGGCCGGGGAGCTGTTTTTT. Translation gives CSARGVLPGAGELFF.

V usage is TRBV19 and J usage is TRBJ2-2; 8 bases map to TRBD2. The CDR3 is 17 amino acids. Germline V gene data show CDR1 as LNHDA and CDR2 as SQIVND (reference sequence). V was pared by 6 bases and J by 0 bases, with 9 bases of the junction left unmatched. The DNA of the CDR3 is TGTGCCAGTAGGGAGGCTGCGGGAGGCTCGAACACCGGGGAGCTGTTTTTT. This sequence encodes CASREAAGGSNTGELFF.

The chain uses TRBV28 and TRBJ2-3, with 7 positions matching TRBD2. The germline gives CDR1 MDHEN, CDR2 SYDVKM. V lost 2 bases, J lost 3 bases, and 8 bases stayed unmatched. The CDR3 is made up of 16 amino acids. The CDR3 is CASSLQAGVRTDTQYF. The CDR3 DNA reads as TGTGCCAGCAGTTTACAGGCGGGAGTGCGAACAGATACGCAGTATTTT.

A word on this clonotype: A much larger clone lies a single base off, so this may be a read error. This chain links TRBV2 with TRBJ2-7, with D perhaps matching TRBD2 (5 bases). The V end was cut by 5 bases, the J end by 8 bases, with 16 bases between. The CDR3 totals 13 residues. The V gene's germline CDR1 is SNHLY and CDR2 FYNNEI. The CDR3 protein is CASSSEEFDKQYF. The CDR3 DNA sequence: TGTGCCAGCAGTTCGGAGGAGTTTGACAAGCAGTACTTC.

In its sample, this clonotype was seen many times. The chain uses TRBV27 and TRBJ1-5; D is uncertain. Trimming pared 4 bases from V and 4 bases from J, leaving 5 bases between. Germline V gives CDR1 MNHEY, CDR2 SMNVEV (reference sequence). CDR3 length: 12 amino acids. The CDR3: CASSSRNQPQHF. CDR3 sequence (DNA): TGTGCCAGCAGTTCTAGAAATCAGCCCCAGCATTTT.

This clonotype was counted a few times. This chain uses TRBV11-1 with TRBJ2-4; 9 bases are a match to TRBD1. The length of the CDR3 is 19 residues. V was clipped by 1 base and J by 1 base; unmatched bases: 11. In germline, CDR1 is SGHAT, CDR2 FQDESV (reference sequence). CDR3 protein: CASSLGGYRGRPAKNIQYF. In nucleotides, the CDR3 is TGTGCCAGCAGCTTAGGGGGATACAGGGGGCGCCCCGCCAAAAACATTCAGTACTTC.

This chain connects TRBV29-1 to TRBJ2-7; D remains unclear. CDR1 SQVTM and CDR2 ANQGSEA come from the germline V gene. V was cut by 4 bases and J by 4 bases, with 8 bases left in between. The CDR3 length is 11 residues. DNA for the CDR3: TGCAGCGTTGGACGTCAGTACGAGCAGTACTTC. Translating it yields CSVGRQYEQYF.

The chain is built from TRBV6-1 and TRBJ2-1; 10 bases align to TRBD2. With 4 bases clipped from V and 2 bases from J, the junction kept 5 bases outside the gene matches. This CDR3 is built from 16 residues. CDR1 and CDR2 from the germline V gene are MNHNS and SASEGT. CDR3 residues: CASSGSGRPPYNEQFF. CDR3 in DNA: TGTGCCAGCAGTGGTAGCGGGAGGCCCCCCTACAATGAGCAGTTCTTC.

The rearrangement joins TRBV19 to TRBJ2-1; 8 nucleotides agree with TRBD1. Unmatched junction bases numbered 9, after V lost 4 bases and J lost 7 bases. Per the germline V gene, CDR1 is LNHDA and CDR2 is SQIVND (reference sequence). The CDR3 spans 15 residues. The CDR3 protein is CASSTSRDRRNEQFF. For the CDR3, the DNA is TGTGCCAGTAGTACCTCCCGGGACAGGAGAAATGAGCAGTTCTTC.

This clonotype was picked up a small number of times. The V call is TRBV25-1, the J call TRBJ2-7; 8 bases are a match to TRBD1. This CDR3 comprises 15 residues. The trim removed 3 bases at V and 0 bases at J, leaving 4 bases unmatched. CDR1 MGHDK and CDR2 SYGVNS come from the germline V gene. CDR3 DNA sequence: TGTGCCAGCAGTGAGCCCGGGACAGGCTCCTACGAGCAGTACTTC. It is translated as CASSEPGTGSYEQYF.

There are many counts of this clonotype. The chain uses TRBV12-3 or TRBV12-4 and TRBJ1-2; tentative D call: TRBD1 (6 bases). V was cut by 5 bases and J by 3 bases, with 16 bases left in between. The CDR3 is 15 amino acids. CDR3 coding DNA: TGTGCCAGCAGTCCAAGGACAGTACGCGACTATGGCTACACCTTC. This codes for CASSPRTVRDYGYTF.

This clonotype was recorded many times. The V and J genes are TRBV11-1 and TRBJ2-1, with 12 bases fitting TRBD1. V lost 3 bases and J lost 4; bases outside the gene matches: 19. Germline V gives CDR1 SGHAT, CDR2 FQDESV (reference sequence). CDR3 size: 21 residues. CDR3 protein: CASSFARDRGHVLVGYNEQFF. The CDR3 DNA is TGTGCCAGCAGCTTCGCCCGGGACAGGGGGCATGTTTTAGTGGGGTACAATGAGCAGTTCTTC.

The gene calls are TRBV27 and TRBJ2-5, with 7 bases lining up with TRBD2. Losses at the gene ends were 4 bases for V and 3 bases for J; bases not matched to a gene: 2. CDR3 length: 13 residues. In germline, CDR1 is MNHEY, CDR2 SMNVEV (reference sequence). The CDR3 DNA sequence: TGTGCCAGCAGTTCCGGACTAGAAGAGACCCAGTACTTC. Translated: CASSSGLEETQYF.

The chain uses TRBV6-1 and TRBJ2-1, with 7 bases lining up with TRBD2. The V gene end was trimmed by 5 bases and the J gene end by 5 bases; junction bases not matched to a gene: 9. The V gene's germline CDR1 is MNHNS and CDR2 SASEGT. The CDR3 is made up of 15 amino acids. The CDR3, as DNA: TGTGCCAGCAGTCCCCTCGGAGGGAGGGACAATGAGCAGTTCTTC. Its protein product is CASSPLGGRDNEQFF.

This clonotype was counted between two and nine times. The chain links TRBV5-1 to TRBJ2-5; 7 bases agree with TRBD2. Germline trimming cut 6 bases from V and 5 bases from J; bases unmatched to any gene: 4. CDR3 length: 12 amino acids. Germline V CDR1 and CDR2: SGHRS, YFSETQ. CDR3 in amino acids: CASTISGETQYF. The CDR3 DNA sequence: TGCGCCAGCACCATTAGCGGGGAGACCCAGTACTTC.

This chain joins TRBV4-1 and TRBJ2-7; the D gene is possibly TRBD2 (6 bases). Germline CDR1 MGHRA, CDR2 YSYEKL. With 1 base removed from V and 1 base from J, the gap between germline ends came to 17 bases. The CDR3 runs to 17 residues. The CDR3 loop is CASSQVRLGGVSYEQYF. CDR3 DNA sequence: TGCGCCAGCAGCCAAGTCCGCCTGGGGGGAGTATCCTACGAGCAGTACTTC.

This clonotype came up many times. This chain links TRBV29-1 with TRBJ2-7, with D perhaps TRBD2 (5 bases). This CDR3 comprises 14 residues. CDR1 and CDR2 (germline): SQVTM, ANQGSEA. V lost 4 bases, J lost 6 bases, and 19 bases lay in between. The CDR3 sequence: CSVAAGGLPREQYF. The CDR3 DNA reads as TGCAGCGTTGCCGCAGGCGGGCTCCCTCGCGAGCAGTACTTC.

This clonotype was counted only a few times. This chain links TRBV12-3 or TRBV12-4 with TRBJ1-5, with 7 bases identical to TRBD1. Losses at the gene ends were 4 bases for V and 3 bases for J; bases not matched to a gene: 6. The CDR3 totals 15 residues. CDR3 DNA sequence: TGTGCCAGCAGTTCTACAGGGGCATACAATCAGCCCCAGCATTTT. It is translated as CASSSTGAYNQPQHF.

The V and J genes are TRBV29-1 and TRBJ2-7; 9 nucleotides agree with TRBD2. The CDR3 has 14 amino acids. Germline CDR1 SQVTM, CDR2 ANQGSEA. The V and J ends lost 3 bases and 3 bases, in that order; junction bases with no gene match: 6. The CDR3 region has the DNA TGCAGCGTTGAGCGGGAGGGTAAAGGCTACGAGCAGTACTTC. Residues: CSVEREGKGYEQYF.